The clone carrying this T cell receptor (beta chain) was counted a single time. No antigen is known for it. Donors were nominally healthy when sampled, though unrecorded immune exposures were likely. The PCR made use of 60 Vbeta and 13 Jbeta primers. Clones were sequenced by immunoSEQ multiplex PCR, and TCRdb holds only the in-frame ones, with some missing. The sample yields more than 150,000 clones, 75% to 85% seen once. This entry belongs to a study of cytomegalovirus exposure and HLA in healthy donors. Notes on the study in general: Data from an earlier analysis indicated that most TCR beta V segments were productive either about 90% or about 30% of the time. It was confirmed in vitro that three of the CMV-associated chains were specific for CMV antigens.

The germline V gene encodes CDR1 LNHDA and CDR2 SQIVND (reference sequence). The CDR3 covers 15 residues. V was trimmed by 0 bases and J by 4 bases, leaving 12 bases between them. The sequenced sample was PBMCs. This TCR derives from a girl between 5 and 17 years old in good health and CMV-seropositive. V usage is TRBV19 and J usage is TRBJ1-2; D might be TRBD1 (6 bases). CDR3 DNA: TGTGCCAGTAGTATAGATCATGGGGGGGCCTATGGCTACACCTTC. It codes for CASSIDHGGAYGYTF.